This T cell receptor (beta chain) was identified during a study of T cells in Graves' hyperthyroidism and ophthalmopathy. Study overall: The initial diagnosis was the point when peripheral blood was collected, ahead of any treatment.

It was RNA transcripts that yielded the amplified TCR beta CDR3 regions. TCR CDR3 underwent first-round RT-PCR with the HTBI primer set. TCRdb redid the calling of the multiplex PCR reads with MiXCR, one entry per CDR3 protein. The table has a few hundred thousand distinct CDR3 sequences, 15% to 20% seen once. To note about this clonotype: Antigen: not known.

Study findings and constraints: Most expanded thyroid clonotypes above 0.001 recurred in blood.

The diagnostic basis comprised clinical symptoms, serum thyroxine and TRAb, thyroid ultrasound and orbital computed tomography. The PBMCs were sourced from fresh peripheral blood (about 10 ml). The CDR3 extends over 16 amino acids. From germline, CDR1 is MDHEN and CDR2 SYDVKM. V was clipped by 7 bases and J by 1 base; unmatched bases: 4. The J gene is TRBJ2-2, the V gene TRBV28, with 12 bases aligning to TRBD2. The receptor was derived from a woman aged 30 to 39 with Graves' ophthalmopathy. The sequenced material came from blood. In DNA form, the CDR3 reads TGTGCCAGCAAGGCTAGCGGGAGGGTGAACACCGGGGAGCTGTTTTTT. Translated: CASKASGRVNTGELFF.